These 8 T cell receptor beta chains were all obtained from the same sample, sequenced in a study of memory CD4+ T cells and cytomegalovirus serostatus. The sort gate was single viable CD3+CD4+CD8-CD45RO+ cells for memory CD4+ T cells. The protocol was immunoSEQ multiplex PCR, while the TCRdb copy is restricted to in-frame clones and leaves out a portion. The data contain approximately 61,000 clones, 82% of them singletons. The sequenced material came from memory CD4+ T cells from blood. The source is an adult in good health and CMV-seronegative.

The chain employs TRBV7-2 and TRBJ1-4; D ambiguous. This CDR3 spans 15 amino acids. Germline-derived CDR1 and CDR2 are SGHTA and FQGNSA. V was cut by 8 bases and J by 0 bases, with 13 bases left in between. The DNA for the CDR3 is TGTGCCAGCTCCCTTAGGGCAGCAACTAATGAAAAACTGTTTTTT. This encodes CASSLRAATNEKLFF.

The CDR3 DNA reads as TGTGCCAGCAGCCCCGGGACCGCGGGATACAATGAGCAGTTCTTC. Its translation: CASSPGTAGYNEQFF. The V and J genes are TRBV6-1 and TRBJ2-1; tentatively, D is TRBD2 (6 bases). CDR1 MNHNS and CDR2 SASEGT come from the germline V gene. Trimming took off 6 bases at V and 4 bases at J, with 16 bases between the two ends. This CDR3 spans 15 amino acids.

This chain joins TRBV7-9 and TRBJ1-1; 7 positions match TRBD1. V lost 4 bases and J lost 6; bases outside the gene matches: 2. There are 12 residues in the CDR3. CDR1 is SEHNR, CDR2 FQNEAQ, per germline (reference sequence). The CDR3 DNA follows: TGTGCCAGCAGCTATGGGACAGCTGAAGCTTTCTTT. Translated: CASSYGTAEAFF. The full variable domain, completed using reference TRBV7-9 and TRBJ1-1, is DTGVSQNPRHKITKRGQNVTFRCDPISEHNRLYWYRQTLGQGPEFLTYFQNEAQLEKSRLLSDRFSAERPKGSFSTLEIQRTEQGDSAMYLCASSYGTAEAFFGQGTRLTVV.

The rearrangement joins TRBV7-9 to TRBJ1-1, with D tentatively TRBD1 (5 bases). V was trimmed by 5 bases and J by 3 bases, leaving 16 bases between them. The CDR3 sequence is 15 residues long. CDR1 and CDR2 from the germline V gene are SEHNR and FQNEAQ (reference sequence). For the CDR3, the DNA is TGTGCCAGCAGCCGGGACCGGCTAGGGGACACTGAAGCTTTCTTT. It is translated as CASSRDRLGDTEAFF.

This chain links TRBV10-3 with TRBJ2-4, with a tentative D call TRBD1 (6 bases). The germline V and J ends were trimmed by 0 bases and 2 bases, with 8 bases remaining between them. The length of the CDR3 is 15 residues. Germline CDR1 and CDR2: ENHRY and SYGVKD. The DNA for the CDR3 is TGTGCCATCAGTGAGTCGGGGGCTCCCAAAAACATTCAGTACTTC. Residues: CAISESGAPKNIQYF.

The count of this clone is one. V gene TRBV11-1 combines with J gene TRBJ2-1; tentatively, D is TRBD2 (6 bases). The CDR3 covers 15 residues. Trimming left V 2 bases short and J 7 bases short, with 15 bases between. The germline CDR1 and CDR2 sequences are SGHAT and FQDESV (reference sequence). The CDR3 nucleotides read TGTGCCAGCAGCTTACCGGGAGCCACTAGAAATGAGCAGTTCTTC. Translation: CASSLPGATRNEQFF.

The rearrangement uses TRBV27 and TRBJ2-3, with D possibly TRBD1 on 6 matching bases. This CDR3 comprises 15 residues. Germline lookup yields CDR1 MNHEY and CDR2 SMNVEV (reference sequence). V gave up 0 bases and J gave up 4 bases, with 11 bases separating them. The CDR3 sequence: CASSLSRPGADTQYF. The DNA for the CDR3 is TGTGCCAGCAGTTTATCACGGCCAGGGGCAGATACGCAGTATTTT.

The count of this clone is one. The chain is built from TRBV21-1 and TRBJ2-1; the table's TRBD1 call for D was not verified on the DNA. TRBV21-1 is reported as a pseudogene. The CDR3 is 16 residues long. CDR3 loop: CASQNSGTGHYNEQFF. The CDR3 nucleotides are TGTGCCAGCCAAAATTCCGGGACAGGACATTACAATGAGCAGTTCTTC.